Shown below are 25 T cell receptor beta chains from a single sample sequenced in a study of cytomegalovirus exposure and HLA in healthy donors. The PCR contained 60 Vbeta and 13 Jbeta primers. Produced via immunoSEQ multiplex PCR; TCRdb's table is partial and in-frame only. The sample records 75,000 to 100,000 clones, over 65% being singletons. Sequenced material: PBMCs. The receptor source for this set is a man between 35 and 55 years old in good health and CMV-seronegative.

This chain joins TRBV4-2 and TRBJ2-2, with a weak D call TRBD2 (6 bases). The CDR3 sequence is 18 residues long. Germline CDR1 and CDR2: LGHNA and YNFKEQ. V was pared by 0 bases and J by 1 base, with 15 bases between. This chain's CDR3 is CASSQDRRLDGNTGELFF. The CDR3 coding sequence is TGTGCCAGCAGCCAAGATCGCCGACTAGATGGGAACACCGGGGAGCTGTTTTTT.

The chain is built from TRBV5-4 and TRBJ2-3, with D perhaps matching TRBD2 (6 bases). The CDR3 consists of 13 residues. V lost 4 bases to trimming and J lost 4 bases, with 10 bases between them. Germline assignment: CDR1 SGHNT and CDR2 YYREEE (reference sequence). CDR3 region: CASSGGVPDTQYF. For the CDR3, the DNA is TGTGCCAGCAGCGGAGGGGTTCCAGATACGCAGTATTTT.

This chain links TRBV20-1 with TRBJ2-1; D is ambiguous. Germline-derived CDR1 and CDR2 are DFQATT and SNEGSKA (reference sequence). With 0 bases removed from V and 10 bases from J, the gap between germline ends came to 7 bases. This CDR3 spans 11 amino acids. This CDR3 reads CSARDMREQFF. In nucleotides, the CDR3 is TGCAGTGCTAGAGATATGAGGGAGCAGTTCTTC.

The CDR3 loop is CASSVSTSGDTDTQYF. The CDR3 DNA is TGTGCCAGCAGTGTGTCAACTAGCGGGGACACAGATACGCAGTATTTT. The chain links TRBV2 to TRBJ2-3; 10 bases line up with TRBD2. Germline CDR1 and CDR2: SNHLY and FYNNEI. Trimming took 4 bases from V and 2 from J; bases not matched to a gene: 6. The CDR3 has 16 residues. Based on the CDR3 plus reference TRBV2 and TRBJ2-3, the full variable domain is EPEVTQTPSHQVTQMGQEVILRCVPISNHLYFYWYRQILGQKVEFLVSFYNNEISEKSEIFDDQFSVERPDGSNFTLKIRSTKLEDSAMYFCASSVSTSGDTDTQYFGPGTRLTVL.

The V gene is TRBV13, the J gene TRBJ1-2, with 9 bases aligning to TRBD1. The CDR3 runs to 16 residues. The germline CDR1 and CDR2 sequences are PRHDT and FYEKMQ (reference sequence). Germline trimming cut 5 bases from V and 4 bases from J; bases unmatched to any gene: 11. The CDR3 spells CASSKGQGMIGYGYTF. The CDR3 DNA is TGTGCCAGCAGCAAGGGACAGGGAATGATCGGCTATGGCTACACCTTC.

This chain uses TRBV10-1 with TRBJ2-7; tentative D call: TRBD1 (7 bases). V shed 5 bases and J shed 3 bases, with 11 bases lying between them. Germline values: CDR1 WNHNN, CDR2 SYGVQD (reference sequence). The CDR3 totals 13 residues. The CDR3 loop is CASSRQGGYEQYF. The CDR3 DNA is TGCGCCAGCAGTCGGCAGGGGGGCTACGAGCAGTACTTC.

CDR3 in DNA: TGTGCCAGCAGTGCGGGACAGGGGAACTATGGCTACACCTTC. It is translated as CASSAGQGNYGYTF. The genes are TRBV28 and TRBJ1-2, with 10 bases that match TRBD1. Unmatched junction bases numbered 2, after V lost 5 bases and J lost 2 bases. The CDR3 sequence is 14 residues long. Germline assignment: CDR1 MDHEN and CDR2 SYDVKM.

The sample holds a few counts of this clone. This chain links TRBV4-2 with TRBJ1-6, with D maybe TRBD1 (5 bases). Between the trimmed V and J ends, which lost 0 bases and 8 bases, there was a span of 11 bases. CDR1 and CDR2 from the germline V gene are LGHNA and YNFKEQ. The length of the CDR3 is 15 residues. CDR3 protein: CASSQEAGPDSPLHF. In DNA form, the CDR3 reads TGTGCCAGCAGCCAAGAGGCAGGGCCTGATTCACCCCTCCACTTT.

The chain is built from TRBV5-1 and TRBJ2-2; the match to TRBD2 covers 11 bases. Germline values: CDR1 SGHRS, CDR2 YFSETQ. This CDR3 is built from 15 residues. Trimming removed 2 bases from V and 3 bases from J; junction bases left unmatched: 0. The CDR3 nucleotides read TGCGCCAGCAGCTTACTAGCGGGGGACACCGGGGAGCTGTTTTTT. Protein sequence: CASSLLAGDTGELFF.

This clone was detected only a few times. The V gene is TRBV13, the J gene TRBJ2-7; a weak D match, TRBD2 (6 bases). Deletions cut 5 bases from V and 3 bases from J, with 17 bases between. The CDR3 loop spans 15 amino acids. Looked up from germline, CDR1 is PRHDT and CDR2 is FYEKMQ (reference sequence). The CDR3 sequence is CASSPRKLAHYEQYF. The CDR3 DNA is TGTGCCAGCAGCCCCCGCAAACTAGCACACTACGAGCAGTACTTC.

CDR3: CASSRPRTSSFWQPQHF. The CDR3 DNA sequence: TGTGCCAGCAGCCGGCCCAGGACTTCAAGCTTTTGGCAGCCCCAGCATTTT. The V call is TRBV7-8, the J call TRBJ1-5, with D hard to call. Trimming removed 5 bases at V and 7 bases at J, with 24 bases between. The length of the CDR3 is 17 residues. The V gene's germline CDR1 is SGHVS and CDR2 FQNEAQ.

A word on this clone: One end of the junction varies from germline; a read error may be responsible. V is TRBV28 and J is TRBJ1-1; D is perhaps TRBD1 (5 bases). The germline CDR1 and CDR2 sequences are MDHEN and SYDVKM. CDR3 length: 15 residues. The CDR3 nucleotides are TGTGCCAGCAGGTTATGGGGCAGGATGAACACTGAAGCTTTCTTT. Translated: CASRLWGRMNTEAFF.

The chain employs TRBV2 and TRBJ1-6, with D possibly matching TRBD1 (6 bases). CDR1 SNHLY and CDR2 FYNNEI come from the germline V gene. Trimming removed 6 bases from V and 7 bases from J, with 13 bases in between. The CDR3 is 14 amino acids. The CDR3 DNA is TGTGCCAGCAGAGAGGACAGCTTGAATTCACCCCTCCACTTT. It codes for CASREDSLNSPLHF.

This clone was counted only a few times. The V gene is TRBV6-5, the J gene TRBJ1-1; 9 bases agree with TRBD1. Per germline, CDR1 MNHEY and CDR2 SVGAGI. With V trimmed by 5 bases and J by 6 bases, 7 bases remained unmatched. The CDR3 loop spans 14 amino acids. The CDR3 region has the DNA TGTGCCAGCAGTGAATACAGGGGGCTCTCTGAAGCTTTCTTT. This sequence encodes CASSEYRGLSEAFF.

For this clone: The sample has other DNA sequences that encode this CDR3 too. The chain combines TRBV6-5 with TRBJ1-2; 10 bases are shared with TRBD1. This CDR3 has 15 amino acids. The V gene end was trimmed by 2 bases and the J gene end by 2 bases; junction bases not matched to a gene: 2. CDR1 and CDR2 (germline): MNHEY, SVGAGI. The DNA for the CDR3 is TGTGCCAGCAGTTACCGGGACAGGGGCAACTATGGCTACACCTTC. Translated: CASSYRDRGNYGYTF.

This clone was counted a single time. This chain connects TRBV28 to TRBJ1-2; possibly TRBD1 for D (5 bases). The V end was cut by 1 base, the J end by 8 bases, with 14 bases between. The CDR3 extends over 14 amino acids. Per the germline V gene, CDR1 is MDHEN and CDR2 is SYDVKM. Written as DNA, the CDR3 is TGTGCCAGCAGTTTATACCAGGGAGGTTCAGGCTACACCTTC. Encoded protein: CASSLYQGGSGYTF.

Details on this clone: A read error may account for a junction end that differs from germline. The chain couples TRBV5-1 to TRBJ2-7, with a possible D match to TRBD1 (6 bases). The CDR3 is 12 residues long. Germline V lookup: CDR1 SGHRS, CDR2 YFSETQ. The CDR3 DNA follows: TGCGCCAGCAGCATGGACAGCTACGGGCAGTACTTC. Amino acids: CASSMDSYGQYF. Full variable domain (remainder filled in from reference TRBV5-1 and TRBJ2-7): KAGVTQTPRYLIKTRGQQVTLSCSPISGHRSVSWYQQTPGQGLQFLFEYFSETQRNKGNFPGRFSGRQFSNSRSEMNVSTLELGDSALYLCASSMDSYGQYFGPGTRLTVT.

This clone occurred once. The chain combines TRBV11-2 with TRBJ2-1; 9 bases match TRBD1. The CDR3 runs 15 residues. The germline V gene has CDR1 SGHAT and CDR2 FQNNGV. The ends lost 5 bases at V and 5 bases at J; junction bases unmatched: 7. CDR3 sequence reads: CASSLKGDRDNEQFF. CDR3 DNA sequence: TGTGCCAGCAGCCTTAAGGGGGACAGGGACAATGAGCAGTTCTTC.

V usage is TRBV29-1 and J usage is TRBJ2-1; weak D call: TRBD2 (5 bases). Trimming pared 4 bases from V and 4 bases from J, leaving 8 bases between. CDR3 length: 12 amino acids. CDR1 is SQVTM, CDR2 ANQGSEA, per germline. In nucleotides, the CDR3 is TGCAGCGTTGGTTCGGGGTACAATGAGCAGTTCTTC. Its translation: CSVGSGYNEQFF.

The rearrangement links TRBV11-2 to TRBJ2-7, with 11 bases matching TRBD1. V was pared by 0 bases and J by 0 bases, with 7 bases of the junction left unmatched. The length of the CDR3 is 18 residues. Germline assignment: CDR1 SGHAT and CDR2 FQNNGV. The CDR3 region has the DNA TGTGCCAGCAGCTTAGATTATCGCGGGACAGGGGGCTCCTACGAGCAGTACTTC. It translates to CASSLDYRGTGGSYEQYF.

In DNA form, the CDR3 reads TGTGCCAGCAGTGAATCCACTAGCGGACAAAACATTCAGTACTTC. Its translation is CASSESTSGQNIQYF. The chain employs TRBV2 and TRBJ2-4; 8 bases fit TRBD2. CDR3 length equals 15 residues. Germline lookup yields CDR1 SNHLY and CDR2 FYNNEI. With V trimmed by 2 bases and J by 5 bases, 5 bases remained unmatched.

This clone was seen only a few times. The rearrangement uses TRBV5-4 and TRBJ2-2; weak D call: TRBD1 (5 bases). V lost 4 bases and J 7 bases, leaving 17 bases between the germline ends. Germline-derived CDR1 and CDR2 are SGHNT and YYREEE (reference sequence). The CDR3 sequence is 15 residues long. CDR3 DNA sequence: TGTGCCAGCAGCACCTCAGGGTTAAGGGACGGGGAGCTGTTTTTT. This translates into CASSTSGLRDGELFF.

The CDR3 DNA follows: TGTGCCAGCAGCTTAGGACAGGCCTCCTACGAGCAGTACTTC. It yields the protein CASSLGQASYEQYF. The chain is built from TRBV11-2 and TRBJ2-7, with a possible D match to TRBD1 (6 bases). Trimming shortened V by 1 base and J by 0 bases, and 7 bases separated the two germline ends. The germline gives CDR1 SGHAT, CDR2 FQNNGV. The CDR3 is made up of 14 amino acids.

V usage is TRBV7-9 and J usage is TRBJ2-2; no clear D gene. Trimming pared 3 bases from V and 7 bases from J, leaving 6 bases between. CDR1 and CDR2 from the germline V gene are SEHNR and FQNEAQ (reference sequence). The CDR3 totals 12 residues. CDR3 protein: CASSFTSGELFF. The CDR3 region has the DNA TGTGCCAGCAGCTTTACGAGCGGGGAGCTGTTTTTT.

The chain recombines TRBV2 with TRBJ2-2; possible D gene TRBD1, 5 bases. The length of the CDR3 is 15 residues. From germline, CDR1 is SNHLY and CDR2 FYNNEI. V was shortened by 4 bases and J by 1 base, with 10 bases between the two germline ends. The CDR3: CASSALRVNTGELFF. The CDR3 region has the DNA TGTGCCAGCAGTGCTCTCAGGGTGAACACCGGGGAGCTGTTTTTT.